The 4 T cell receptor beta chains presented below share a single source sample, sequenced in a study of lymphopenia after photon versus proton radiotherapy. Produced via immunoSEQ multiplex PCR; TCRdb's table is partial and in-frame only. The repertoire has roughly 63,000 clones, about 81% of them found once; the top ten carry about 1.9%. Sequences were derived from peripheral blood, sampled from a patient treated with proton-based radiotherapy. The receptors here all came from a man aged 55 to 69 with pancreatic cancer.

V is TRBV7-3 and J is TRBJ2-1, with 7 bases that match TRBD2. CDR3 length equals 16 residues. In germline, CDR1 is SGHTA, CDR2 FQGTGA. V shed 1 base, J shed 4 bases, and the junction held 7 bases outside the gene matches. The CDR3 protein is CASSLMGGSLYNEQFF. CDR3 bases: TGTGCCAGCAGCTTAATGGGCGGGAGTTTGTACAATGAGCAGTTCTTC.

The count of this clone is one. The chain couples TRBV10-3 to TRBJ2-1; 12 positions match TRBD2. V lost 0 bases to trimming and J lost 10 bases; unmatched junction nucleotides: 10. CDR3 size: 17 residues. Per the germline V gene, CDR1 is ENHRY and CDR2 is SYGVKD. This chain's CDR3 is CAISESLGASGREEQFF. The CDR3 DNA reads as TGTGCCATCAGTGAGTCGTTGGGGGCTAGCGGGAGGGAGGAGCAGTTCTTC.

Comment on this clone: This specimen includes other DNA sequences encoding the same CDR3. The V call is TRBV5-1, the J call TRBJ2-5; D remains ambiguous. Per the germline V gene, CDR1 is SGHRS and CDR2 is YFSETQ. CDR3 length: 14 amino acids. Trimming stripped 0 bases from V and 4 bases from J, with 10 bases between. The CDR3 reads CASSLDPGRETQYF. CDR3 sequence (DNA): TGCGCCAGCAGCTTGGATCCAGGCAGAGAGACCCAGTACTTC.

CDR3 amino acids: CASRLLVGAGEQYF. DNA for the CDR3: TGTGCCAGCAGACTTCTCGTAGGGGCGGGCGAGCAGTACTTC. The chain recombines TRBV28 with TRBJ2-7; D may correspond to TRBD1 or TRBD2 (5 bases each). The CDR3 covers 14 residues. Trimming cost V 6 bases and J 6 bases, with 18 bases left between them. Germline V lookup: CDR1 MDHEN, CDR2 SYDVKM.